This TCR beta chain was captured in a study of cytomegalovirus exposure and HLA in healthy donors. The CDR3 extends over 13 amino acids. The germline CDR1 and CDR2 sequences are KGHSH and LQKENI. Trimming took off 6 bases at V and 7 bases at J, with 15 bases between the two ends. The PCR contained 60 Vbeta and 13 Jbeta primers. The protocol was immunoSEQ multiplex PCR, while the TCRdb copy is restricted to in-frame clones and leaves out a portion. The sample consists of under 150,000 clones, 84% of them appearing once. The sequencing sample was made of PBMCs. The rearrangement uses TRBV18 and TRBJ1-1; the D gene is possibly TRBD1 (5 bases). The TCR originated in a man in his fifties or sixties in good health and CMV-seronegative. The DNA of the CDR3 is TGTGCCAGCTCCCCGAGCGCAGGGCTTGAAGCTTTCTTT. It encodes CASSPSAGLEAFF.